Included here is one T cell receptor beta chain sequence, with context. Its antigen remains unknown. The data derive from a study of CD8 T cells in Susac syndrome. Study results and caveats: The study recognized that its TCR sequencing and HLA analysis covered a relatively small number of individuals.

The CDR3 contains 16 residues. Trimming at V came to 3 bases and at J to 4 bases, leaving 11 bases not matched to a gene. Germline loops: CDR1 MNHEY, CDR2 SMNVEV (reference sequence). When the RNA was reverse transcribed, random hexamers were used with an input of about 0.5 to 1 ug. Amplification of the TCR beta CDR3 was carried out by immunoSEQ multiplex PCR, which spanned a total of 54 Vbeta and 13 Jbeta segments. TCRdb fed the immunoSEQ multiplex PCR reads into MiXCR, producing one record per CDR3 protein. There are 150,000 or so distinct CDR3 sequences in the sample; roughly 94% occur only once, and under 0.085% lies in the top ten. Sequencing of TCR beta was undertaken in CD8+ and CD4+ T cells derived from blood.

The receptor was derived from a human donor in good health. Sequenced: CD4+ T cells from PBMCs. The chain has TRBV27 and TRBJ2-7; 8 bases agree with TRBD2. CDR3 sequence: CASSFSGGGPGYEQYF. The CDR3 region has the DNA TGTGCCAGCAGTTTTAGCGGCGGGGGGCCAGGATACGAGCAGTACTTC.